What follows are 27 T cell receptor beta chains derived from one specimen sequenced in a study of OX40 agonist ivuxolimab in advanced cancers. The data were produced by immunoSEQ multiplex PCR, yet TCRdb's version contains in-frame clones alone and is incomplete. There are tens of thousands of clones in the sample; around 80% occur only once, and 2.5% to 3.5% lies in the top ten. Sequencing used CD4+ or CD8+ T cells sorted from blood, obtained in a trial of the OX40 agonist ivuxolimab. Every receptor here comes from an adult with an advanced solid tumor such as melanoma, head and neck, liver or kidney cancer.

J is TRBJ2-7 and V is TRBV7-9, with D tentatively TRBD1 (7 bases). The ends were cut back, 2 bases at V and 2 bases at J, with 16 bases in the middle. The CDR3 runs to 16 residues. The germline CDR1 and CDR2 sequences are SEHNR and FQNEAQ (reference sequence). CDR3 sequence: CASSLPRGRGAYEQYF. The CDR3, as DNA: TGTGCCAGCAGCTTACCCAGGGGCAGGGGGGCCTACGAGCAGTACTTC.

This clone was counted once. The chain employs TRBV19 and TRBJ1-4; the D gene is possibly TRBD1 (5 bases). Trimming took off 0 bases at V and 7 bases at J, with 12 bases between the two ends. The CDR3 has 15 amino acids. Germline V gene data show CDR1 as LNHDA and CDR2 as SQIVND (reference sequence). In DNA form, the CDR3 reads TGTGCCAGTAGTATAGAGGGGCGTGGGGCTGAAAAACTGTTTTTT. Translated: CASSIEGRGAEKLFF.

The DNA of the CDR3 is TGTGCCAGCTTATTACAGGGATACGGCTACACCTTC. Its protein product is CASLLQGYGYTF. This chain connects TRBV6-1 to TRBJ1-2, with D possibly matching TRBD1 (6 bases). V lost 8 bases to trimming and J lost 8 bases, with 15 bases between them. This CDR3 is 12 amino acids long. The V gene's germline CDR1 is MNHNS and CDR2 SASEGT.

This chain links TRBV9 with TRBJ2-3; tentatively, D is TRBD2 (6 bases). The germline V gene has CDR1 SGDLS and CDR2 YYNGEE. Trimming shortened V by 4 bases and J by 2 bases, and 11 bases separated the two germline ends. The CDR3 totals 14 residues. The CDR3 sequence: CASSRGLDTDTQYF. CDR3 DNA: TGTGCCAGCAGCCGGGGGTTGGACACAGATACGCAGTATTTT.

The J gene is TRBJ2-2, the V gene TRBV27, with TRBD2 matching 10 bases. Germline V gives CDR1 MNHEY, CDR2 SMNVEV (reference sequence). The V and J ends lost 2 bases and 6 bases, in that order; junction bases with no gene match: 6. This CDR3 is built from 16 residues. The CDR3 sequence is CASSLRGTSEAGELFF. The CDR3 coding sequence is TGTGCCAGCAGTTTACGGGGGACTAGCGAGGCCGGGGAGCTGTTTTTT.

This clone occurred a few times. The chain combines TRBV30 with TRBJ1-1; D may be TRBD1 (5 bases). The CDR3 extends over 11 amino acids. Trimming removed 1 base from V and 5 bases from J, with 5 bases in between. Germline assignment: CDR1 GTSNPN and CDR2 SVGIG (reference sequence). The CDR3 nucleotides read TGTGCCTGGAGTGGACAGACTGAAGCTTTCTTT. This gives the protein CAWSGQTEAFF.

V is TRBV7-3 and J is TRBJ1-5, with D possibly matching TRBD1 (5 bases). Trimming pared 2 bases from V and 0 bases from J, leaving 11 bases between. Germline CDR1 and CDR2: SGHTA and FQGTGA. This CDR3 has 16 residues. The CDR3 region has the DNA TGTGCCAGCAGCTTAGAGAGGGACTATAGCAATCAGCCCCAGCATTTT. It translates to CASSLERDYSNQPQHF.

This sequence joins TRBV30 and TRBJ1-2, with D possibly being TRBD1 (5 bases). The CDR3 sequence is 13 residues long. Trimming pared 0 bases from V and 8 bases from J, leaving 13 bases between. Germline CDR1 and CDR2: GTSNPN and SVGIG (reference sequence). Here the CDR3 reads CAWSVQRGEGYTF. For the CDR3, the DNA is TGTGCCTGGAGTGTACAGAGAGGGGAGGGCTACACCTTC.

This CDR3 reads CASSLVSYFDEQYF. Written as DNA, the CDR3 is TGCGCCAGCAGCTTGGTCTCATATTTCGACGAGCAGTACTTC. The genes are TRBV5-1 and TRBJ2-7, with no clear D. This CDR3 is built from 14 residues. V was shortened by 0 bases and J by 5 bases, with 12 bases between the two germline ends. The V gene's germline CDR1 is SGHRS and CDR2 YFSETQ.

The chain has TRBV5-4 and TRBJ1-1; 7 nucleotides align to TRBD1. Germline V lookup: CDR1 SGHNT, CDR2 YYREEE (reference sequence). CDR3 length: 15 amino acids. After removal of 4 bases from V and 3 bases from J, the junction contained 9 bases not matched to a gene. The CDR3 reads CASSPPTGIDTEAFF. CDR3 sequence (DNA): TGTGCCAGCAGCCCCCCGACAGGGATAGACACTGAAGCTTTCTTT.

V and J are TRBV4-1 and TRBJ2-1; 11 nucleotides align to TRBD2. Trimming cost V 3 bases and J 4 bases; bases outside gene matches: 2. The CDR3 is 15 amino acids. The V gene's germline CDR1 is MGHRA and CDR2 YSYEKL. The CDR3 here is CASSQRTSGYNEQFF. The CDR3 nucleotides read TGCGCCAGCAGCCAGCGGACTAGCGGGTACAATGAGCAGTTCTTC.

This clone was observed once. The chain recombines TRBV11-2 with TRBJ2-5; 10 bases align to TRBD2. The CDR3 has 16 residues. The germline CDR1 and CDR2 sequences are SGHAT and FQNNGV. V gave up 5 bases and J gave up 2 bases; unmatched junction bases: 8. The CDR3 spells CASSPHIAGGQETQYF. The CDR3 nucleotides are TGTGCCAGCAGCCCCCACATAGCGGGAGGACAAGAGACCCAGTACTTC.

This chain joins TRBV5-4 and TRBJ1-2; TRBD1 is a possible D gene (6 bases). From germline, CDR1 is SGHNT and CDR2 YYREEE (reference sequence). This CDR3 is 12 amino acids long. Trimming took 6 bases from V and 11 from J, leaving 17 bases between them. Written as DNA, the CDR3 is TGTGCCAGCACCCCGGACAGCCGCCGTTACACCTTC. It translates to CASTPDSRRYTF.

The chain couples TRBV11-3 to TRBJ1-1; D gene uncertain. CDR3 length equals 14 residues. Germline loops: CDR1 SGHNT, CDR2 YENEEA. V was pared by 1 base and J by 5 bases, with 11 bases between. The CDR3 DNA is TGTGCCAGCAGCTTAGGGGTCAGATCGACTGAAGCTTTCTTT. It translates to CASSLGVRSTEAFF.

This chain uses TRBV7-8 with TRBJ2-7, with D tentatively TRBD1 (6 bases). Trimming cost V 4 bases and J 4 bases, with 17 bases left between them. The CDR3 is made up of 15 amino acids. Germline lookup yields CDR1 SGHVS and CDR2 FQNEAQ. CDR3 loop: CASSSSISDSYEQYF. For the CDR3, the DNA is TGTGCCAGCAGCTCCTCTATATCGGACAGTTACGAGCAGTACTTC. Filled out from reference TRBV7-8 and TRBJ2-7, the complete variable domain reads GAGVSQSPRYKVAKRGQDVALRCDPISGHVSLFWYQQALGQGPEFLTYFQNEAQLDKSGLPSDRFFAERPEGSVSTLKIQRTQQEDSAVYLCASSSSISDSYEQYFGPGTRLTVT.

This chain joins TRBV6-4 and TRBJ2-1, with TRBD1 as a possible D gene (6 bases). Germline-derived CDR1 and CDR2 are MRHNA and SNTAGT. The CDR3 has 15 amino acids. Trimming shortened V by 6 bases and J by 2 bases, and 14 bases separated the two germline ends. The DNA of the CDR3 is TGTGCCAGCAGCACAGGGCCCGGGACCTACAATGAGCAGTTCTTC. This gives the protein CASSTGPGTYNEQFF.

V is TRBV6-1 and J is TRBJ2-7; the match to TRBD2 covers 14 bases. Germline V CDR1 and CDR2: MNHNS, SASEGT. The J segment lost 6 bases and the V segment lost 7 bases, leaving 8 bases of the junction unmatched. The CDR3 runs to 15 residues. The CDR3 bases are TGTGCCAGCAATTCCGGGACTAGCGGGAGCTCCGAGCAGTACTTC. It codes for CASNSGTSGSSEQYF.

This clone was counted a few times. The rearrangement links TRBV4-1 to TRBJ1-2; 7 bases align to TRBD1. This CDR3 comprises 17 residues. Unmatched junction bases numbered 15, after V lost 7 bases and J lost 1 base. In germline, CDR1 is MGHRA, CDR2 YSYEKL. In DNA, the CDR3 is TGCGCCAGCAACTATATCTTTGAGGGACAGATTAACTATGGCTACACCTTC. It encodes CASNYIFEGQINYGYTF.

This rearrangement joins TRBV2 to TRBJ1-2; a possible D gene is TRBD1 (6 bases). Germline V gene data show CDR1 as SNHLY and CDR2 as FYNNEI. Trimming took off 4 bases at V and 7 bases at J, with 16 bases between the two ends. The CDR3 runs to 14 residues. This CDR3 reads CASSGVRGQGGYTF. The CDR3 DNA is TGTGCCAGCAGTGGCGTCAGGGGCCAGGGTGGCTACACCTTC. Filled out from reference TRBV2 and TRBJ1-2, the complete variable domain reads EPEVTQTPSHQVTQMGQEVILRCVPISNHLYFYWYRQILGQKVEFLVSFYNNEISEKSEIFDDQFSVERPDGSNFTLKIRSTKLEDSAMYFCASSGVRGQGGYTFGSGTRLTVV.

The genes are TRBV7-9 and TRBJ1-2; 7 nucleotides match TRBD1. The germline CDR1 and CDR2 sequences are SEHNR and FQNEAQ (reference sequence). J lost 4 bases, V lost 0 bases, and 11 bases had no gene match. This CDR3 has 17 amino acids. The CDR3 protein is CASSLAQQGRLPYGYTF. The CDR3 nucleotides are TGTGCCAGCAGCTTAGCGCAACAGGGGCGGCTTCCCTATGGCTACACCTTC.

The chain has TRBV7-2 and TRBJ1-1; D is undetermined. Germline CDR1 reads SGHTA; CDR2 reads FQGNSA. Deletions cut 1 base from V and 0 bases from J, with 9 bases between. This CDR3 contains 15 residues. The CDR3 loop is CASSLGVTMNTEAFF. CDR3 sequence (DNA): TGTGCCAGCAGCTTAGGGGTCACGATGAACACTGAAGCTTTCTTT.

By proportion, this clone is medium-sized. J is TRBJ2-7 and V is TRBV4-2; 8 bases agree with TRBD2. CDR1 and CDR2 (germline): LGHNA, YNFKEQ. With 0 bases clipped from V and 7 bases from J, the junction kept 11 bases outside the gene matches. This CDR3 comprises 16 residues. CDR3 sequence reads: CASSQDSAGGLGEQYF. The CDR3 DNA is TGTGCCAGCAGCCAAGATTCCGCGGGGGGACTGGGAGAGCAGTACTTC.

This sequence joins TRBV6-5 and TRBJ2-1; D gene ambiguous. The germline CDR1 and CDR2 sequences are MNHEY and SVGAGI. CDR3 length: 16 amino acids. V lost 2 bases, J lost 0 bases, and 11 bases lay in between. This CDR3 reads CASSYTVLSSYNEQFF. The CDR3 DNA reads TGTGCCAGCAGTTACACGGTACTTAGCTCCTACAATGAGCAGTTCTTC.

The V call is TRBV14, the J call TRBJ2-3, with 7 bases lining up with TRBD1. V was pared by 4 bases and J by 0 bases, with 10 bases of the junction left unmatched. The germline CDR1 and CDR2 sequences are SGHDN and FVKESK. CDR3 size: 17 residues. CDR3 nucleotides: TGTGCCAGCAGCCGTGGGACAGCTCTTTCTAGCACAGATACGCAGTATTTT. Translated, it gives CASSRGTALSSTDTQYF.

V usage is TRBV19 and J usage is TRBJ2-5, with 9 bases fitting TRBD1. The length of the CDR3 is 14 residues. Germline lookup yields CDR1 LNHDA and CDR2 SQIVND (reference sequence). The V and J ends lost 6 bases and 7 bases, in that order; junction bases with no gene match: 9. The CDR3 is CASSLQDRGATQYF. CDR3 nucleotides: TGTGCCAGTAGCCTCCAGGACAGGGGAGCGACCCAGTACTTC.

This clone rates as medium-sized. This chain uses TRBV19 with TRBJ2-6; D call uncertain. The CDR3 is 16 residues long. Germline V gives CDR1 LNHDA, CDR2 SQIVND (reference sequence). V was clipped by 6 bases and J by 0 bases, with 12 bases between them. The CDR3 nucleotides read TGTGCCAGTAGCCTTTATAGTGGCTCTGGGGCCAACGTCCTGACTTTC. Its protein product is CASSLYSGSGANVLTF. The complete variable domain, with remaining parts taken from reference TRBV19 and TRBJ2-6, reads DGGITQSPKYLFRKEGQNVTLSCEQNLNHDAMYWYRQDPGQGLRLIYYSQIVNDFQKGDIAEGYSVSREKKESFPLTVTSAQKNPTAFYLCASSLYSGSGANVLTFGAGSRLTVL.

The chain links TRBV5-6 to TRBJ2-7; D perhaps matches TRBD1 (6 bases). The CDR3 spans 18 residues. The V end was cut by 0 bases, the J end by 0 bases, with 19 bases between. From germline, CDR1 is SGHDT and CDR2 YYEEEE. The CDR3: CASSLAGWQGINSYEQYF. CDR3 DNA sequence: TGTGCCAGCAGCTTGGCTGGGTGGCAGGGGATTAACTCCTACGAGCAGTACTTC. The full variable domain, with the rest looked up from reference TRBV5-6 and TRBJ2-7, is DAGVTQSPTHLIKTRGQQVTLRCSPKSGHDTVSWYQQALGQGPQFIFQYYEEEERQRGNFPDRFSGHQFPNYSSELNVNALLLGDSALYLCASSLAGWQGINSYEQYFGPGTRLTVT.